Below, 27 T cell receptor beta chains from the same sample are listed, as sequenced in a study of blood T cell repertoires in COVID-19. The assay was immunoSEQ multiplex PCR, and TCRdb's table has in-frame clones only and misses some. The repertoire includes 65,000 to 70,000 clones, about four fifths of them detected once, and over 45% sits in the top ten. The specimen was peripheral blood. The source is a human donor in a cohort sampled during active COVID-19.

The CDR3 reads CASSRYGLADSYNEQFF. The CDR3 bases are TGTGCCAGCAGCAGGTACGGACTAGCGGACTCCTACAATGAGCAGTTCTTC. The V call is TRBV5-5, the J call TRBJ2-1, with 10 nucleotides matching TRBD2. V shed 4 bases and J 0 bases; nucleotides not matched to a gene: 7. Germline V gene sequence: CDR1 SGHKS, CDR2 YYEKEE (reference sequence). This CDR3 comprises 17 residues.

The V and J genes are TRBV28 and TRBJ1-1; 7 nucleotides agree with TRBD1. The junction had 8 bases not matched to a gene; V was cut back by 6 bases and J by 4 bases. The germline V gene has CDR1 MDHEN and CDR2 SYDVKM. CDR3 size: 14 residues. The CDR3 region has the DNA TGTGCCAGCAGAGAAGGGACAGCGAGCACTGAAGCTTTCTTT. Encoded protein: CASREGTASTEAFF.

The CDR3 nucleotides are TGTGCCAGCAGTTTATATGGGCCAGGGGGCACAGATACGCAGTATTTT. This codes for CASSLYGPGGTDTQYF. V and J are TRBV27 and TRBJ2-3; a weak D match, TRBD1 (6 bases). Between the trimmed V and J ends, which lost 1 base and 1 base, there was a span of 12 bases. The length of the CDR3 is 16 residues. Germline CDR1 is MNHEY and CDR2 is SMNVEV (reference sequence).

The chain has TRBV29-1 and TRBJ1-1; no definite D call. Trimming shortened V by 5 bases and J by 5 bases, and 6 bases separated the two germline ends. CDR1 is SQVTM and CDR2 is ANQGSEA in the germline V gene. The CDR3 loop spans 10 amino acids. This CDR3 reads CSVRGTEAFF. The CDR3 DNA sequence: TGCAGCGTTCGAGGAACTGAAGCTTTCTTT.

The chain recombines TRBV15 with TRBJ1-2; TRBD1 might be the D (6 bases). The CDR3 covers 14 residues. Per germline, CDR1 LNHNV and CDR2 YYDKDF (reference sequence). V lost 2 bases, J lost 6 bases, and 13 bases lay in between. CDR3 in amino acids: CATSRSTGRDGYTF. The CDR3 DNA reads TGTGCCACCAGCAGATCTACAGGGAGGGATGGCTACACCTTC.

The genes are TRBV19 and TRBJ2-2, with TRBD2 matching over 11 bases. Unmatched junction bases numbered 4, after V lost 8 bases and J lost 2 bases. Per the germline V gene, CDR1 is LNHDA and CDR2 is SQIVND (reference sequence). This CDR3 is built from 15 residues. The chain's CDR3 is CASDGTSGNTGELFF. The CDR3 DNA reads TGTGCCAGTGACGGGACTAGCGGAAACACCGGGGAGCTGTTTTTT. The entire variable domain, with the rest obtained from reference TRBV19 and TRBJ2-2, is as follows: DGGITQSPKYLFRKEGQNVTLSCEQNLNHDAMYWYRQDPGQGLRLIYYSQIVNDFQKGDIAEGYSVSREKKESFPLTVTSAQKNPTAFYLCASDGTSGNTGELFFGEGSRLTVL.

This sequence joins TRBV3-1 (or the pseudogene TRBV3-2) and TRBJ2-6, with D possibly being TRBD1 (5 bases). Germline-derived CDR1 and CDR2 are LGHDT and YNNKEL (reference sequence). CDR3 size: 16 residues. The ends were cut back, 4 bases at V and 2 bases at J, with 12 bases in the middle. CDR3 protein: CASSLPTGTGANVLTF. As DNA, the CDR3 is TGTGCCAGCAGCCTCCCTACAGGCACTGGGGCCAACGTCCTGACTTTC.

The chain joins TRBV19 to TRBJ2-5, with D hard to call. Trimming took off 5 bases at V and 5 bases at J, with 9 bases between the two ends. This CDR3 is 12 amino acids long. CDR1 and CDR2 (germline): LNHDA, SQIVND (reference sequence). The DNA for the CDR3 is TGTGCCAGTAGTCAACTCTGGGAGACCCAGTACTTC. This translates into CASSQLWETQYF.

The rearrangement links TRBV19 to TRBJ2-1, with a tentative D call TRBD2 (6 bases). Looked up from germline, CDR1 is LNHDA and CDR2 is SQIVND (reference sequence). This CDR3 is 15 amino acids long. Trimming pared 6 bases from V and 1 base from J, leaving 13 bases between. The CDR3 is CASRLDGLSYNEQFF. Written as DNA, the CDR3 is TGTGCCAGTAGGCTCGACGGACTATCCTACAATGAGCAGTTCTTC.

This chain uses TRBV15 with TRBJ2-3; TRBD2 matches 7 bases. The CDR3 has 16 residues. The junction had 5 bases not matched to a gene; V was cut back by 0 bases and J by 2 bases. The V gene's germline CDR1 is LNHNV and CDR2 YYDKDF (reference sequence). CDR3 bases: TGTGCCACCAGCAGAGAAGCTCTAGCGGACACAGATACGCAGTATTTT. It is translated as CATSREALADTDTQYF.

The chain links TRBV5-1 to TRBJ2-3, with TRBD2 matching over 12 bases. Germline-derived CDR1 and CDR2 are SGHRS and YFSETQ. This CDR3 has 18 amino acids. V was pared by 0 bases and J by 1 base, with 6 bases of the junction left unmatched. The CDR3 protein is CASSLVTSGGTRTDTQYF. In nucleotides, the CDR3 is TGCGCCAGCAGCTTGGTTACTAGCGGGGGGACCCGCACAGATACGCAGTATTTT.

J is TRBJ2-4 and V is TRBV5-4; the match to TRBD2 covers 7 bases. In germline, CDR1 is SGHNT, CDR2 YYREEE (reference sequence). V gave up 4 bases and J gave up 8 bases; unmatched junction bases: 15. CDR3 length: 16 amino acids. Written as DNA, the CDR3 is TGTGCCAGCAGCCTCAAGATTAGCGGGTCTATGGACATTCAGTACTTC. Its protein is CASSLKISGSMDIQYF.

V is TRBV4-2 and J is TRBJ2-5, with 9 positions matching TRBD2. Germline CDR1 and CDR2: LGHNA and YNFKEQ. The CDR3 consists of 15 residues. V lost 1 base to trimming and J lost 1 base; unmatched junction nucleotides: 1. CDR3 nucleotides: TGTGCCAGCAGCCAAGGCGGGGGGGCCCAAGAGACCCAGTACTTC. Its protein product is CASSQGGGAQETQYF.

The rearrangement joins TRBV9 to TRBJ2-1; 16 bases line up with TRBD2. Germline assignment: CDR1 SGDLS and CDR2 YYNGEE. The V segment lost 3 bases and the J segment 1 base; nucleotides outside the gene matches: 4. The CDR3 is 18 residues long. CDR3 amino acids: CASSAGLAGGPSYNEQFF. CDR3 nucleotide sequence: TGTGCCAGCAGCGCGGGACTAGCGGGAGGGCCGTCCTACAATGAGCAGTTCTTC. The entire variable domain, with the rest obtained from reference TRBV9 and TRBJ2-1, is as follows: DSGVTQTPKHLITATGQRVTLRCSPRSGDLSVYWYQQSLDQGLQFLIQYYNGEERAKGNILERFSAQQFPDLHSELNLSSLELGDSALYFCASSAGLAGGPSYNEQFFGPGTRLTVL.

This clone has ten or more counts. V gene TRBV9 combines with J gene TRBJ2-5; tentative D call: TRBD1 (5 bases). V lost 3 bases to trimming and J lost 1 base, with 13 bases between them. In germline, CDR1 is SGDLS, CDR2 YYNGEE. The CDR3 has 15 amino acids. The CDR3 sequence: CASSETQGVQETQYF. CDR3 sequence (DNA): TGTGCCAGCAGCGAGACCCAAGGGGTCCAAGAGACCCAGTACTTC.

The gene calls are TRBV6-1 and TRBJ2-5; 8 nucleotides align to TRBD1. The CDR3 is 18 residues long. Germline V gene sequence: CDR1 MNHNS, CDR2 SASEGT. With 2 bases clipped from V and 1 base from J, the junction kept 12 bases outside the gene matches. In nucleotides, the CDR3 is TGTGCCAGCAGTGAAAGGATGGGAACAGGGGGGCGCCAAGAGACCCAGTACTTC. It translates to CASSERMGTGGRQETQYF.

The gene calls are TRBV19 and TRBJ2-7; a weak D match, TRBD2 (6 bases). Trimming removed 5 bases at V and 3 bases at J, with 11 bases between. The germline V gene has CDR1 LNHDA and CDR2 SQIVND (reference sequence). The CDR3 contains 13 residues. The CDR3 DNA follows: TGTGCCAGTAGTGGGGGTAGCGGCTACGAGCAGTACTTC. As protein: CASSGGSGYEQYF.

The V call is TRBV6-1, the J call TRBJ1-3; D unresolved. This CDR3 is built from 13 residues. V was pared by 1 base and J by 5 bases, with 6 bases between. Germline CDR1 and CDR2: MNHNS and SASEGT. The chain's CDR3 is CASSEGLRNTIYF. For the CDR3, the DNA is TGTGCCAGCAGTGAAGGGCTGAGAAACACCATATATTTT.

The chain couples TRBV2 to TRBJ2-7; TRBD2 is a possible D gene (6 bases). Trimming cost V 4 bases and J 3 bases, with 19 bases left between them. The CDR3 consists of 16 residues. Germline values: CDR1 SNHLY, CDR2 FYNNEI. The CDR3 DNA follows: TGTGCCAGCAGTGGGGTAAGGAGGGGTCAAGACTACGAGCAGTACTTC. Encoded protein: CASSGVRRGQDYEQYF.

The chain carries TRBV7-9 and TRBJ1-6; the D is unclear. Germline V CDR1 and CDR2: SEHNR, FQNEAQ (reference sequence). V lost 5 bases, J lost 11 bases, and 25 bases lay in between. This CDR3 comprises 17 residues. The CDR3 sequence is CASSPSRAGGSPPPLHF. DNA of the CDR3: TGTGCCAGCAGCCCCTCGAGGGCAGGAGGTTCGCCGCCACCCCTCCACTTT.

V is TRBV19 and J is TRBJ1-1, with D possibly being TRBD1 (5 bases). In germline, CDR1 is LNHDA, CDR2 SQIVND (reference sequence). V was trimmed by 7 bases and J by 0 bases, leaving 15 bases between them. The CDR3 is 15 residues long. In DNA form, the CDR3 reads TGTGCCAGTACCGCCCTGACAGTCGTGAACACTGAAGCTTTCTTT. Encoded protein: CASTALTVVNTEAFF. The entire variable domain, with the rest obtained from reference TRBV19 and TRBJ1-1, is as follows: DGGITQSPKYLFRKEGQNVTLSCEQNLNHDAMYWYRQDPGQGLRLIYYSQIVNDFQKGDIAEGYSVSREKKESFPLTVTSAQKNPTAFYLCASTALTVVNTEAFFGQGTRLTVV.

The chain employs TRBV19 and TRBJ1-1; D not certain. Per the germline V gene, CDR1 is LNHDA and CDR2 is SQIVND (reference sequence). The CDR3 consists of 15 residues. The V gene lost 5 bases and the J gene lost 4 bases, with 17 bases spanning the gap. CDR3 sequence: CASSPTGSFFTEAFF. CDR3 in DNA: TGTGCCAGTAGTCCCACGGGATCCTTTTTCACTGAAGCTTTCTTT.

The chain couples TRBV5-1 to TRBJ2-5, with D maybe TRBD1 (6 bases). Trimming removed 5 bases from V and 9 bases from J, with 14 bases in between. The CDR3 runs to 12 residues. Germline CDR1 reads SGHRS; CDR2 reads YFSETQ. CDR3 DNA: TGCGCCAGCAGTTCTGATGAGGGGGCCCAGTACTTC. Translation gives CASSSDEGAQYF.

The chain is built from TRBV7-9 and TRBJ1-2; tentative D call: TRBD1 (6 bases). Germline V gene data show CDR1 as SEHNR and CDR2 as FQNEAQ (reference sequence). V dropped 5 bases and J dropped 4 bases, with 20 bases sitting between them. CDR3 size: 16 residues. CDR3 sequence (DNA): TGTGCCAGCAGCCTTGGACAGCCCGGGTCTAGCTATGGCTACACCTTC. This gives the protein CASSLGQPGSSYGYTF.

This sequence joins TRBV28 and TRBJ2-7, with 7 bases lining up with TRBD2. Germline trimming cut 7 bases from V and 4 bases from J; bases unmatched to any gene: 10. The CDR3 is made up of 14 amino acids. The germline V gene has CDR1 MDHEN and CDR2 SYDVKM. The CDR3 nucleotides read TGTGCCAGCATCGCCGGCGGGGGTATGTACGAGCAGTACTTC. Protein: CASIAGGGMYEQYF.

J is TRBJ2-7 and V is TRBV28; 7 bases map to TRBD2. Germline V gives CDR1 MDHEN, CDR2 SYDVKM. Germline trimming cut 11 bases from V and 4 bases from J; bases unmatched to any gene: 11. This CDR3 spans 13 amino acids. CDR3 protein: CAGTAAGSYEQYF. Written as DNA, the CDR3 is TGTGCCGGGACGGCAGCGGGAAGTTACGAGCAGTACTTC. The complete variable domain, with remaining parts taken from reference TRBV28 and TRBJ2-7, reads DVKVTQSSRYLVKRTGEKVFLECVQDMDHENMFWYRQDPGLGLRLIYFSYDVKMKEKGDIPEGYSVSREKKERFSLILESASTNQTSMYLCAGTAAGSYEQYFGPGTRLTVT.

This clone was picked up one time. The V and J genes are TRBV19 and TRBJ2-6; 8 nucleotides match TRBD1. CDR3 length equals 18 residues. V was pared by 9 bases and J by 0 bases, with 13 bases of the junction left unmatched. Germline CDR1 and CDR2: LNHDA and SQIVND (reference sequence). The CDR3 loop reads CASTRGRQGSSGANVLTF. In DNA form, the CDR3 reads TGTGCCAGCACAAGGGGTAGACAGGGGAGCTCTGGGGCCAACGTCCTGACTTTC. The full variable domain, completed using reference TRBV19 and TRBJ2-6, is DGGITQSPKYLFRKEGQNVTLSCEQNLNHDAMYWYRQDPGQGLRLIYYSQIVNDFQKGDIAEGYSVSREKKESFPLTVTSAQKNPTAFYLCASTRGRQGSSGANVLTFGAGSRLTVL.